These 23 T cell receptor beta chains were all obtained from the same sample, sequenced in a study of Tregs in tolerant kidney transplant recipients. Antigens of these TCRs are unknown. Profiled with immunoSEQ multiplex PCR; TCRdb holds only in-frame clones, not every one. The sample holds around 31,000 clones, over 75% seen once. Input material: Tregs from blood cultured with allogeneic cells. These receptors came from a human donor in good health.

The chain carries TRBV27 and TRBJ1-1, with TRBD1 as a possible D gene (5 bases). The V end was cut by 2 bases, the J end by 9 bases, with 16 bases between. Per the germline V gene, CDR1 is MNHEY and CDR2 is SMNVEV (reference sequence). The CDR3 spans 14 residues. The CDR3: CASSLGLRDRQAFF. The DNA of the CDR3 is TGTGCCAGCAGTTTAGGACTTCGCGACAGACAAGCTTTCTTT.

The rearrangement links TRBV7-9 to TRBJ1-2, with D possibly matching TRBD1 (5 bases). Germline V gene sequence: CDR1 SEHNR, CDR2 FQNEAQ (reference sequence). V dropped 1 base and J dropped 5 bases, with 11 bases sitting between them. The CDR3 is 14 residues long. This CDR3 reads CASSLERGSYGYTF. The CDR3 DNA reads as TGTGCCAGCAGCTTAGAAAGGGGCTCATATGGCTACACCTTC.

The genes are TRBV6-5 and TRBJ1-6; unclear D gene. V lost 2 bases to trimming and J lost 10 bases, with 9 bases between them. The germline V gene encodes CDR1 MNHEY and CDR2 SVGAGI. The CDR3 has 13 amino acids. CDR3: CASSYRARSPLHF. Here the CDR3 DNA reads TGTGCCAGCAGTTACAGGGCTAGGTCACCCCTCCACTTT.

This sequence joins TRBV9 and TRBJ1-4, with 9 bases identical to TRBD1. Germline V gives CDR1 SGDLS, CDR2 YYNGEE. V was clipped by 4 bases and J by 8 bases; unmatched bases: 9. This CDR3 region has 15 residues. The CDR3 loop is CASSSSGTGIEKLFF. The CDR3, as DNA: TGTGCCAGCAGCTCATCCGGGACAGGGATAGAAAAACTGTTTTTT.

This clone was seen a handful of times. V gene TRBV9 combines with J gene TRBJ2-3; D is undetermined. The CDR3 length is 13 residues. The germline gives CDR1 SGDLS, CDR2 YYNGEE. V lost 0 bases and J lost 4, with 6 bases in between. Here the CDR3 reads CASSVGVSDTQYF. The DNA of the CDR3 is TGTGCCAGCAGCGTAGGGGTGTCAGATACGCAGTATTTT.

The rearrangement joins TRBV4-3 to TRBJ2-7; a possible D gene is TRBD1 (5 bases). CDR1 is LGHNA, CDR2 YSLEER, per germline. The CDR3 consists of 15 residues. Deletions cut 1 base from V and 7 bases from J, with 17 bases between. The CDR3 reads CASSQVVARAREQYF. The CDR3 DNA reads as TGCGCCAGCAGCCAAGTTGTGGCCAGGGCGCGTGAGCAGTACTTC.

V is TRBV7-9 and J is TRBJ2-7; TRBD1 is a possible D gene (5 bases). CDR3 length equals 14 residues. Trimming stripped 0 bases from V and 7 bases from J, with 13 bases between. Germline V CDR1 and CDR2: SEHNR, FQNEAQ (reference sequence). The CDR3 loop is CASSLAGRKTEQYF. CDR3 nucleotides: TGTGCCAGCAGCTTAGCGGGGCGGAAAACAGAGCAGTACTTC.

The chain recombines TRBV5-4 with TRBJ2-5, with 8 nucleotides matching TRBD1. The CDR3 spans 15 residues. Germline values: CDR1 SGHNT, CDR2 YYREEE (reference sequence). Unmatched junction bases numbered 8, after V lost 2 bases and J lost 5 bases. The CDR3 protein is CASSFRDRWGETQYF. The CDR3, as DNA: TGTGCCAGCAGCTTCCGGGACAGGTGGGGGGAGACCCAGTACTTC.

There are a few counts of this clone. The chain carries TRBV6-5 and TRBJ2-2; no clear D. The germline V gene encodes CDR1 MNHEY and CDR2 SVGAGI. The CDR3 totals 15 residues. The V end was cut by 6 bases, the J end by 1 base, with 12 bases between. The CDR3 here is CASSLNGLNTGELFF. The CDR3 bases are TGTGCCAGCAGCCTCAACGGCCTGAACACCGGGGAGCTGTTTTTT.

The chain combines TRBV7-5 with TRBJ1-2; TRBD1, as called in the table, went unchecked against the DNA. TRBV7-5 is a listed pseudogene. This CDR3 is 15 amino acids long. CDR3: CASSFMRTELYGYTF. CDR3 nucleotides: TGTGCCAGCAGCTTCATGAGGACAGAACTCTATGGCTACACCTTC.

The chain joins TRBV11-2 to TRBJ2-3; 7 nucleotides match TRBD2. Germline CDR1 SGHAT, CDR2 FQNNGV. The CDR3 runs 16 residues. The V and J ends lost 5 bases and 5 bases, in that order; junction bases with no gene match: 13. CDR3: CASSPRPSPSGDTQYF. In DNA, the CDR3 is TGTGCCAGCAGCCCCCGACCGAGCCCTAGCGGAGATACGCAGTATTTT.

This clone has only a few counts. The V and J genes are TRBV21-1 and TRBJ2-5; TRBD2 is taken as the D call from the table, unchecked against the DNA. TRBV21-1 is a documented pseudogene. This CDR3 comprises 15 residues. CDR3 in amino acids: CASSMKRGTQETQYF. CDR3 nucleotides: TGTGCCAGCAGCATGAAGCGCGGGACTCAAGAGACCCAGTACTTC.

The chain joins TRBV6-6 to TRBJ2-2; 7 nucleotides agree with TRBD2. The J segment lost 4 bases and the V segment lost 6 bases, leaving 2 bases of the junction unmatched. The CDR3 covers 13 residues. CDR1 MNHNY and CDR2 SVGAGI come from the germline V gene (reference sequence). CDR3 sequence: CASRGGGTGELFF. The CDR3 region has the DNA TGTGCCAGCAGGGGCGGGGGCACCGGGGAGCTGTTTTTT.

CDR3 nucleotides: TGTGCCAGCAGCCTCCAGGGGGGGGGATCCTACGAGCAGTACTTC. Encoded protein: CASSLQGGGSYEQYF. This sequence joins TRBV11-1 and TRBJ2-7; D is tentatively TRBD1 or TRBD2 (7 bases each). Per germline, CDR1 SGHAT and CDR2 FQDESV (reference sequence). The V gene lost 5 bases and the J gene lost 1 base, with 15 bases spanning the gap. The CDR3 contains 15 residues.

The V and J genes are TRBV5-4 and TRBJ2-1; a weak D match, TRBD2 (5 bases). The CDR3 spans 14 residues. Trimming stripped 1 base from V and 8 bases from J, with 13 bases between. CDR1 and CDR2 from the germline V gene are SGHNT and YYREEE (reference sequence). The CDR3 loop is CASSLQGLRDEQFF. CDR3 bases: TGTGCCAGCAGCTTGCAAGGACTCAGAGATGAGCAGTTCTTC.

The V and J genes are TRBV6-5 and TRBJ2-7; 7 nucleotides match TRBD1. V dropped 2 bases and J dropped 3; count of bases not matched to a gene: 7. Germline V gene data show CDR1 as MNHEY and CDR2 as SVGAGI. CDR3 length equals 15 residues. CDR3 nucleotides: TGTGCCAGCAGTTACAGGGTCTCAGGGGGCTACGAGCAGTACTTC. It specifies CASSYRVSGGYEQYF.

The CDR3 nucleotides read TGTGCCAGTAGTATAAGCCGCGCGGGGGGAAACACCATATATTTT. Amino acids: CASSISRAGGNTIYF. This chain connects TRBV19 to TRBJ1-3; D not resolved. V was shortened by 2 bases and J by 4 bases, with 12 bases between the two germline ends. The V gene's germline CDR1 is LNHDA and CDR2 SQIVND (reference sequence). This CDR3 region has 15 residues.

The genes are TRBV23-1 and TRBJ1-2; D gene unclear. Being an ORF, TRBV23-1 has a function that is uncertain. V lost 3 bases and J 7 bases, leaving 9 bases between the germline ends. The CDR3 consists of 12 residues. In nucleotides, the CDR3 is TGCGCCAGCAGTCAGTATGGGATTGGCTACACCTTC. As protein: CASSQYGIGYTF.

The rearrangement links TRBV5-5 to TRBJ2-3; 7 nucleotides align to TRBD1. There are 11 residues in the CDR3. J gave up 10 bases and V 5 bases, and 4 bases lay outside the gene matches. Germline V gene lookup returns CDR1 SGHKS and CDR2 YYEKEE (reference sequence). This CDR3 is CASRGGGAQYF. CDR3 nucleotide sequence: TGTGCCAGCAGAGGGGGCGGAGCGCAGTATTTT.

This chain connects TRBV18 to TRBJ2-7; no clear D gene. Germline V gene sequence: CDR1 KGHSH, CDR2 LQKENI. The CDR3 loop spans 13 amino acids. Trimming pared 4 bases from V and 2 bases from J, leaving 9 bases between. The CDR3 region has the DNA TGTGCCAGCTCACAACAAGTGACCTACGAGCAGTACTTC. Protein product: CASSQQVTYEQYF.

The chain is built from TRBV27 and TRBJ2-3; D is possibly TRBD1 or TRBD2 (5 bases each). Germline CDR1 and CDR2: MNHEY and SMNVEV (reference sequence). V gave up 4 bases and J gave up 3 bases, with 11 bases separating them. The CDR3 runs 14 residues. In nucleotides, the CDR3 is TGTGCCAGCAGTTACGTGAGGGGTACAGATACGCAGTATTTT. It encodes CASSYVRGTDTQYF.

The J gene is TRBJ2-7, the V gene TRBV7-6; D is undetermined. CDR3 length equals 15 residues. Per the germline V gene, CDR1 is SGHVS and CDR2 is FNYEAQ. V lost 1 base, J lost 2 bases, and 12 bases lay in between. This chain's CDR3 is CASSLGLIPPYEQYF. In DNA, the CDR3 is TGTGCCAGCAGCTTAGGACTGATCCCACCCTACGAGCAGTACTTC.

The chain has TRBV5-1 and TRBJ1-4; possible D gene TRBD1, 5 bases. CDR1 and CDR2 (germline): SGHRS, YFSETQ. Trimming took 0 bases from V and 0 from J, leaving 12 bases between them. The CDR3 is 17 residues long. CDR3 bases: TGCGCCAGCAGCTTGGTCGGGGCCGGGGCAACTAATGAAAAACTGTTTTTT. Amino acid sequence: CASSLVGAGATNEKLFF.